This T cell receptor beta chain was recorded in a study of blood T cell repertoires in COVID-19. Study background: Specimens from acute and convalescent COVID-19 originated in the United States, Italy and Spain.

Original data processing: The assay estimated nucleated cells by amplifying reference gene primers. Assay used: immunoSEQ multiplex PCR; TCRdb lists only in-frame clones, some missing. V and J calls plus clone size are reproduced from that table; the DNA served to infer D and trimming. The table includes over 600,000 clones, 90% detected once. Looked up from germline, CDR1 is SGHRS and CDR2 is YFSETQ. After removal of 4 bases from V and 0 bases from J, the junction contained 8 bases not matched to a gene. The CDR3 runs 16 residues. Only a few counts were recorded for this clone. The receptor comes from a woman younger than 30 with acute or convalescent COVID-19. Sequenced: peripheral blood. The rearrangement uses TRBV5-1 and TRBJ1-1; 8 bases agree with TRBD1. CDR3 DNA sequence: TGCGCCAGCAGCGCGGGGACAGGCAACATGAACACTGAAGCTTTCTTT. Translating gives CASSAGTGNMNTEAFF.